This T cell receptor beta chain originates from a study of shared clonotypes between healthy human individuals. The assay was immunoSEQ multiplex PCR, and TCRdb's table has in-frame clones only and misses some. Here the sample spans around 450,000 clones, around 75% being singletons. Germline CDR1 reads GTSNPN; CDR2 reads SVGIG (reference sequence). This CDR3 has 15 residues. J lost 4 bases, V lost 0 bases, and 8 bases had no gene match. This sequence originates from a woman aged 40 to 50 in good health. Some clones in this sample may be carry-over from other donors' samples. The chain uses TRBV30 and TRBJ1-2; 7 nucleotides match TRBD1. The sequenced material came from PBMCs. CDR3 DNA: TGTGCCTGGAGTGTACACACAGGGGAGGCCTATGGCTACACCTTC. Its translation is CAWSVHTGEAYGYTF.